The clone carrying this TCR beta chain was observed at least ten times. The antigen is undetermined. Time point specified: newly diagnosed GD, antithyroid drugs for less than 3 months. PBMC-extracted RNA yielded the TCR library. The CDR3 has 15 residues. The germline gives CDR1 SGHRS, CDR2 YFSETQ. V was clipped by 4 bases and J by 7 bases; unmatched bases: 7. The source of the sample is a study of regulatory T cells in long-lasting Graves disease. Assembly of TCR beta libraries relied on iRepertoire HTBI primers together with Arm-PCR of CDR3 regions. TCRdb analysed the multiplex PCR reads with MiXCR anew, one entry per CDR3 protein. The data contain 400,000 to 500,000 distinct CDR3 sequences, about 16% of them singletons. Regarding the study as a whole: For persistent Graves' patients, TCR diversity was lower than for newly diagnosed ones. TRBV28 was favored in persistent disease, as were TRBJ1-2 and TRBJ2-5.

The sample was also linked to a second study, of T cells in Graves' hyperthyroidism and ophthalmopathy. Per that study: Patients with uncontrolled infections, other autoimmune diseases, pregnancy or lactation were excluded. Median prediction lead before ophthalmopathy onset was 6.5 months with the model.

The V call is TRBV5-1, the J call TRBJ2-1, with 11 bases that match TRBD2. The sequenced sample was peripheral blood mononuclear cells (PBMCs), obtained at new diagnosis, from a patient treated with antithyroid drugs. The TCR was taken from a woman younger than 45 with Graves disease. The chain's CDR3 is CASSATSGSWNEQFF. The CDR3 nucleotides are TGCGCCAGCAGCGCAACTAGCGGGAGTTGGAATGAGCAGTTCTTC.